A single T cell receptor beta chain is shown here with its context. Its target is unknown. The data were taken from a study of siplizumab effects on memory and regulatory T cells. Germline assignment: CDR1 LNHDA and CDR2 SQIVND (reference sequence). Trimming took 6 bases from V and 3 from J; bases not matched to a gene: 2. This CDR3 region has 15 residues. Findings and limits, study-wide: Only a minority of proliferating CD4+ or CD8+ clones had an assignable naive or memory phenotype, with roughly 75-95% lacking one. Some alloreactive sequences were traceable to unstimulated CD4+ memory cells, and siplizumab significantly reduced them.

TCR templates, around 98,000 per sample, were assayed. Sequencing was performed with immunoSEQ multiplex PCR; in TCRdb, only in-frame clones are kept and a portion is missing. The sample has 60,000 to 70,000 clones; 80% to 90% are singletons. This clonotype was sampled from a human donor in good health. Sequenced input: Tregs sorted from blood. The chain joins TRBV19 to TRBJ1-4; 12 nucleotides agree with TRBD1. CDR3 protein: CASRGQGAANEKLFF. DNA for the CDR3: TGTGCCAGTAGGGGACAGGGGGCGGCTAATGAAAAACTGTTTTTT.